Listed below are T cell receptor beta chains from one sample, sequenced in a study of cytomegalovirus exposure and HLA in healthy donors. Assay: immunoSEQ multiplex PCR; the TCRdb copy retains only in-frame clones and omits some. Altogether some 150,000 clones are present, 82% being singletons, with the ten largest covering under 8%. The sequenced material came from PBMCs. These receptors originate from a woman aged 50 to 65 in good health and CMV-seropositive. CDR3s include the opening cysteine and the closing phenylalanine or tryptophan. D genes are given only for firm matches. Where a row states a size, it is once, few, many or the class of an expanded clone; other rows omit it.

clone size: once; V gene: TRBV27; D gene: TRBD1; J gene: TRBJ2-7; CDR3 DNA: TGTGCCAGCAGCTTTCTAGACAGGGGGTACGAGCAGTACTTC; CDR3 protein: CASSFLDRGYEQYF
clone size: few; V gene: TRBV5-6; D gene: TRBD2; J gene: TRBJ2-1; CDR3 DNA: TGTGCCAGCAGCTCCCCGGGGGGGATAAACAATGAGCAGTTCTTC; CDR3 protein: CASSSPGGINNEQFF
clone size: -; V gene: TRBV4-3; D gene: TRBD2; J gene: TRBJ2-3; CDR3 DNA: TGCGCCAGCAGCCAAATGTCCGGGACTAGTTGGGATACGCAGTATTTT; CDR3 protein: CASSQMSGTSWDTQYF
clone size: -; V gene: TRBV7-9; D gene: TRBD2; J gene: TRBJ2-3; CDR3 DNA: TGTGCCAGCAGCGCCTTAGCGGGGGGGCCGTTGGATACGCAGTATTTT; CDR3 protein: CASSALAGGPLDTQYF
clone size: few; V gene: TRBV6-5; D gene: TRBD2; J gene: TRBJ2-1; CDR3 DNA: TGTGCCAGCAACCGACTAGCGGGGGGTCAGGAGCAGTTCTTC; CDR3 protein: CASNRLAGGQEQFF
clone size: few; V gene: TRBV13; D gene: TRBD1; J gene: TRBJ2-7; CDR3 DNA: TGTGCCAGCAGCTCATACAGGGGCCCCCTCTACGAGCAGTACTTC; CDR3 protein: CASSSYRGPLYEQYF
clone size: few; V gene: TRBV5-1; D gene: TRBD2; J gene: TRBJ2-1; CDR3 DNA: TGCGCCAGCAGCTTGGTCATGGGGAGGGGCTCCTACAATGAGCAGTTCTTC; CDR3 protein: CASSLVMGRGSYNEQFF
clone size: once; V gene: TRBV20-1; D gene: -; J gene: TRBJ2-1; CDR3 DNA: TGCAGTGCTTCTAGGAACAATGAGCAGTTCTTC; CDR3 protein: CSASRNNEQFF
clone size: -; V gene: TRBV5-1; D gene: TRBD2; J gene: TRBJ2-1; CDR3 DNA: TGCGCCAGCAGCTTCCTCGGGGGGTTTTACAATGAGCAGTTCTTC; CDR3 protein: CASSFLGGFYNEQFF
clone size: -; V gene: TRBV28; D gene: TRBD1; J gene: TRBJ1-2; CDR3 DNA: TGTGCCAGCAGTCTCCACTCAGGGGGCGGGGGCTACACCTTC; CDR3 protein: CASSLHSGGGGYTF
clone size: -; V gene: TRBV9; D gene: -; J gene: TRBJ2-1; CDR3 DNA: TGTGCCAGCACCACTGACAGCCACCCTACAAATGAGCAGTTCTTC; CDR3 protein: CASTTDSHPTNEQFF
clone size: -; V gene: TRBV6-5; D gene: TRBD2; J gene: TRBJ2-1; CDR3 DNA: TGTGCCAGCAGTTTATGGCGGGGGGATTACAATGAGCAGTTCTTC; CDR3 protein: CASSLWRGDYNEQFF
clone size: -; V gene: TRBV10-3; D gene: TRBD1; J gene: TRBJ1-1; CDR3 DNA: TGTGCCAGCACTCCAGGGGGCGGAGGGGCTTTCTTT; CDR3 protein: CASTPGGGGAFF
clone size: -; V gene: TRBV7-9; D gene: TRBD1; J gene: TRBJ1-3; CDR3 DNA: TGTGCCAGCAGCTTCGGGACAGGGGTCGGAAACACCATATATTTT; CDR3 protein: CASSFGTGVGNTIYF
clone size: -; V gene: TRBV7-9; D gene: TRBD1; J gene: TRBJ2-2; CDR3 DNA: TGTGCCAGCAGCTCTGTGACAGGGTTTAACACCGGGGAGCTGTTTTTT; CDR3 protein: CASSSVTGFNTGELFF
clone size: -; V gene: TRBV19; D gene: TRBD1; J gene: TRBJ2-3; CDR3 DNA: TGTGCCAGTAGTATAGATGGGACAGACACAGATACGCAGTATTTT; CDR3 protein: CASSIDGTDTDTQYF
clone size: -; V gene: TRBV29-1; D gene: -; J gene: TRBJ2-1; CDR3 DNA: TGCAGCGGGGACGCCCGGTTTCCAGGGGCGGGCAATGAGCAGTTCTTC; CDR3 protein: CSGDARFPGAGNEQFF
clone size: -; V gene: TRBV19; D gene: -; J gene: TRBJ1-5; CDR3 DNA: TGTGCCAGTAAGGGAGGCGGATTGAGTGGCAATCAGCCCCAGCATTTT; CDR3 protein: CASKGGGLSGNQPQHF
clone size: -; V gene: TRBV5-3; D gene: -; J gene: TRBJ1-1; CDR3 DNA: TGTGCCAGAAGCTTGGAAGACAAAGGGGAGGAGGACACTGAAGCTTTCTTT; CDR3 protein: CARSLEDKGEEDTEAFF
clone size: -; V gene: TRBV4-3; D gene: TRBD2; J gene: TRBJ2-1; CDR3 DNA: TGCGCCAGCAGCCACGAGACTAGCGGGGGCACCTACAATGAGCAGTTCTTC; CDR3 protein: CASSHETSGGTYNEQFF
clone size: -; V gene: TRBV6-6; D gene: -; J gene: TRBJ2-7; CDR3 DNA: TGTGCCAGCAGTACTCCACGGGACTTATCCTACGAGCAGTACTTC; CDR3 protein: CASSTPRDLSYEQYF
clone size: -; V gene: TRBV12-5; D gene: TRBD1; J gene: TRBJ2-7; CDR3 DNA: TGTGCTAGTGGTCTCGGACGGACAGGCCCTTACGAGCAGTACTTC; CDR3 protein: CASGLGRTGPYEQYF
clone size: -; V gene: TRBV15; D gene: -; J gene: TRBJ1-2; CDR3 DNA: TGTGCCACCAGCAGAGGAAATGTGGGCTTCTCCTATGGCTACACCTTC; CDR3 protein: CATSRGNVGFSYGYTF
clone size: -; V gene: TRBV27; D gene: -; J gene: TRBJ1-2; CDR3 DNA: TGTGCCAGCAGAGAGGCAGGGAATCCTAACTATGGCTACACCTTC; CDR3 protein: CASREAGNPNYGYTF
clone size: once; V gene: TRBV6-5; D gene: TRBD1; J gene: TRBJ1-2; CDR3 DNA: TGTGCCAGCAGTTACGACGGGACAGTTGTCTATGGCTACACCTTC; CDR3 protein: CASSYDGTVVYGYTF
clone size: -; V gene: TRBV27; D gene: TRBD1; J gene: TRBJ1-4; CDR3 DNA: TGTGCCAGCAGTTTATTATATCCGACAGGGCAGGTCAATGAAAAACTGTTTTTT; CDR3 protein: CASSLLYPTGQVNEKLFF
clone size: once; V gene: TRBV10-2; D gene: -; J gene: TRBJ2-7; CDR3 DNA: TGCGCCAGCAGTGATTTGGGCTGGGAGCAGTACTTC; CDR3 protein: CASSDLGWEQYF
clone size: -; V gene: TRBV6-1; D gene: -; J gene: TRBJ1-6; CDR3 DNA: TGTGCCAGCAGTGTTGGCCATAATAATTCACCCCTCCACTTT; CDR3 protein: CASSVGHNNSPLHF
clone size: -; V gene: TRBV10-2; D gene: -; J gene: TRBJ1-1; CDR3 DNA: TGCGCCAGCAGTCAGGGAGGTGGGTACACTGAAGCTTTCTTT; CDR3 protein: CASSQGGGYTEAFF
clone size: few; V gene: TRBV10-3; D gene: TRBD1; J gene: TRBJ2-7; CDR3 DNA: TGTGCCATCAGTGACCCGCCCGGGACAGCGGACTACGAGCAGTACTTC; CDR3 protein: CAISDPPGTADYEQYF
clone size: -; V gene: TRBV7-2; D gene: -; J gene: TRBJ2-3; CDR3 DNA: TGTGCCAGCAGCTTGCTAGGGGCAGATACGCAGTATTTT; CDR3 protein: CASSLLGADTQYF
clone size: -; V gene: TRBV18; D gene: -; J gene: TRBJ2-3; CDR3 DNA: TGTGCCAGCTCACCACCGATCGGGGATGGTGCGTATTTT; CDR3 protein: CASSPPIGDGAYF
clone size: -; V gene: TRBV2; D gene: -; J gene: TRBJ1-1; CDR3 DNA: TGTGCCAGCAGGGAAAAACAGGGAGAGAACACTGAAGCTTTCTTT; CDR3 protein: CASREKQGENTEAFF
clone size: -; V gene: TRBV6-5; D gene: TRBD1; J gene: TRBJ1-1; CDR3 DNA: TGTGCCAGCAGTCAAACCGGGACAGGGCTCACTGAAGCTTTCTTT; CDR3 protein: CASSQTGTGLTEAFF
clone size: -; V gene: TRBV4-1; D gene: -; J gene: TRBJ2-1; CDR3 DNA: TGCGCCAGCAGCCAAGAGACCGACAGGCTAAATGAGCAGTTCTTC; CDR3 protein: CASSQETDRLNEQFF